Sequencing of this T cell receptor (beta chain) was carried out in a study of blood T cell repertoires in COVID-19. Study in general: The analysed material was cDNA or gDNA that came from T cells, B-cell-depleted T cells, or PBMCs.

CDR3 length equals 14 residues. The protocol was immunoSEQ multiplex PCR, while the TCRdb copy is restricted to in-frame clones and leaves out a portion. The sample lists about 140,000 clones; about 84% were seen once. Sequencing was done on a sample of peripheral blood. The gene calls are TRBV12-1 and TRBJ1-5; the tabulated D call, TRBD1, remains unverified against the DNA. TRBV12-1 is a documented pseudogene. The TCR sequence derives from a human donor in a cohort sampled during active COVID-19. CDR3 loop: CASRLTWARQPQHF. As DNA, the CDR3 is TGTGCCAGCAGGCTGACATGGGCAAGGCAGCCCCAGCATTTT.